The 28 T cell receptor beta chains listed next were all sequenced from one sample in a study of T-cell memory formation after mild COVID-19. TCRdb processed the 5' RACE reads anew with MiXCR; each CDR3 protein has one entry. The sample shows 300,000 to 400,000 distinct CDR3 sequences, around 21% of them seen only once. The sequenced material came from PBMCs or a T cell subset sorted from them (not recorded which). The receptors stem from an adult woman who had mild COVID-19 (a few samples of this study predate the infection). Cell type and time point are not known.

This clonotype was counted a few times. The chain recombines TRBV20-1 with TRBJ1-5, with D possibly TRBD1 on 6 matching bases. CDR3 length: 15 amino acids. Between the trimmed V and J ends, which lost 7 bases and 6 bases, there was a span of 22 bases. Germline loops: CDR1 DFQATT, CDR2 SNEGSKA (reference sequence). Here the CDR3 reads CSVDLGGGLSQPQHF. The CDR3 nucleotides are TGCAGTGTCGACCTCGGAGGGGGTCTCTCTCAGCCCCAGCATTTT.

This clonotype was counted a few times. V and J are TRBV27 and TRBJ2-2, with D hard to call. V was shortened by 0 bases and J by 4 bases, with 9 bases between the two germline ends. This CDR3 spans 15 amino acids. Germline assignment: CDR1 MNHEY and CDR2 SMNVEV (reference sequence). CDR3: CASSLSPGSTGELFF. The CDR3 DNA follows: TGTGCCAGCAGTTTATCCCCAGGCTCCACCGGGGAGCTGTTTTTT.

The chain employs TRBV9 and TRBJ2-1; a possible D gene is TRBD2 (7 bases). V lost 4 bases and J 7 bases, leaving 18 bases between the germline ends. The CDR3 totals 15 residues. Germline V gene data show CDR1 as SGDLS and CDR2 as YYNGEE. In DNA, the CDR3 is TGTGCCAGCAGCCCACTAGAGGGGGGGAAAAATGAGCAGTTCTTC. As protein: CASSPLEGGKNEQFF.

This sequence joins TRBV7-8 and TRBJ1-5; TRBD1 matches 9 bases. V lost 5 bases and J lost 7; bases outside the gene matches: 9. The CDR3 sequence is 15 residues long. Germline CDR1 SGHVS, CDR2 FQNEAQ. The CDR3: CASSVGQGRHQPQHF. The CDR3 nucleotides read TGTGCCAGCAGCGTGGGACAGGGAAGGCACCAGCCCCAGCATTTT. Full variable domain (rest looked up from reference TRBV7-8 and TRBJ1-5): GAGVSQSPRYKVAKRGQDVALRCDPISGHVSLFWYQQALGQGPEFLTYFQNEAQLDKSGLPSDRFFAERPEGSVSTLKIQRTQQEDSAVYLCASSVGQGRHQPQHFGDGTRLSIL.

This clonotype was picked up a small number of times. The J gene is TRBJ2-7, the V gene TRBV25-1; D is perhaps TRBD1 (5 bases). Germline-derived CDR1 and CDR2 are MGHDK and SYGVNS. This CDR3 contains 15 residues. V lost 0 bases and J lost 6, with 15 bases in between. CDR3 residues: CASSEYRAGLGEQYF. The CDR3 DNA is TGTGCCAGCAGTGAATATCGGGCAGGGTTGGGCGAGCAGTACTTC.

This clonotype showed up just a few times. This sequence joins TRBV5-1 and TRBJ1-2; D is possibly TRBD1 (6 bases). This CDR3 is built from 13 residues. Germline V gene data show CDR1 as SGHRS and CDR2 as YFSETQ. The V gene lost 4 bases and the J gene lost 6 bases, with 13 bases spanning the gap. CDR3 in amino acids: CASSPTGRNGYTF. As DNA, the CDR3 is TGCGCCAGCAGCCCGACAGGACGCAATGGCTACACCTTC. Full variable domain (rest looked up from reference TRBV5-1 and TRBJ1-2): KAGVTQTPRYLIKTRGQQVTLSCSPISGHRSVSWYQQTPGQGLQFLFEYFSETQRNKGNFPGRFSGRQFSNSRSEMNVSTLELGDSALYLCASSPTGRNGYTFGSGTRLTVV.

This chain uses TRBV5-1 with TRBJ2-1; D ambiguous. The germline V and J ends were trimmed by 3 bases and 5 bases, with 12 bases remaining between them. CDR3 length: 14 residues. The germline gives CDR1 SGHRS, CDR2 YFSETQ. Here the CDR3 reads CASSSLMENNEQFF. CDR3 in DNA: TGCGCCAGCAGCTCCTTGATGGAAAACAATGAGCAGTTCTTC.

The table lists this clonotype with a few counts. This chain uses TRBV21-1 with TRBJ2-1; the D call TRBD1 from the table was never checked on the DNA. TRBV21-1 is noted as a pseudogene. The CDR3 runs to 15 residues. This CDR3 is CASSNGTGFYNEQFF. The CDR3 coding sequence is TGTGCCAGCAGCAACGGGACAGGATTCTACAATGAGCAGTTCTTC.

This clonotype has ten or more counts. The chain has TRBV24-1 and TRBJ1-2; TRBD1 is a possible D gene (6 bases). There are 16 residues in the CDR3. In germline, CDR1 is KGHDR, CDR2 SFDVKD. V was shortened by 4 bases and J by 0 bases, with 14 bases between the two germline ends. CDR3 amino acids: CATSDPRDTANYGYTF. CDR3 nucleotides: TGTGCCACCAGTGACCCTAGGGACACTGCTAACTATGGCTACACCTTC.

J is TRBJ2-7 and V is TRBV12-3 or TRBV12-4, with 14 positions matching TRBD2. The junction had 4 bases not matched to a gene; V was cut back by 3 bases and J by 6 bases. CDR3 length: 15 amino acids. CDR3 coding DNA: TGTGCCAGCAGTTTTAATGGACTAGCGGGAGGCGAGCAGTACTTC. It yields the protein CASSFNGLAGGEQYF.

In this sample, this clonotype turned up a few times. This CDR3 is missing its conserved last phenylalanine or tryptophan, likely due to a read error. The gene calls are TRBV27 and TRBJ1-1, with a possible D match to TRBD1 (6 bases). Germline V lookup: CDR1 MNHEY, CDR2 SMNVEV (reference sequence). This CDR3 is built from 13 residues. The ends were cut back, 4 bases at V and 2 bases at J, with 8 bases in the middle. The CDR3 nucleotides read TGTGCCAGCAGTTGGACAGTCAACACTGAAGCTTTCCTT. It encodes CASSWTVNTEAFL.

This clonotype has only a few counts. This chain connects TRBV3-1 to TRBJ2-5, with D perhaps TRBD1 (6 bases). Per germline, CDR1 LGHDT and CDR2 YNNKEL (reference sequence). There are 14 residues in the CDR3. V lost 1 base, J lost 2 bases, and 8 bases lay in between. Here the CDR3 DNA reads TGTGCCAGCAGCCAAGCCGGACAGCAAGAGACCCAGTACTTC. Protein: CASSQAGQQETQYF.

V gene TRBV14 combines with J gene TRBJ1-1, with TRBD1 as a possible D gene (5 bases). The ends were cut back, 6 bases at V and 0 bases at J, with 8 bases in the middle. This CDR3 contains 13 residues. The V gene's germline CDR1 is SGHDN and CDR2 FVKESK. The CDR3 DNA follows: TGTGCCAGCAGGGACATATTGAACACTGAAGCTTTCTTT. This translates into CASRDILNTEAFF.

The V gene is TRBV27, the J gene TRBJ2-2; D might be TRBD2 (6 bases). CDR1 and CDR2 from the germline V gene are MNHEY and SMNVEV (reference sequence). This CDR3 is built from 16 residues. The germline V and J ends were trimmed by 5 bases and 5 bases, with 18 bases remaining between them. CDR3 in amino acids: CASSRLLARGTGELFF. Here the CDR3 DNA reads TGTGCCAGCAGTCGACTCCTAGCGAGAGGGACCGGGGAGCTGTTTTTT.

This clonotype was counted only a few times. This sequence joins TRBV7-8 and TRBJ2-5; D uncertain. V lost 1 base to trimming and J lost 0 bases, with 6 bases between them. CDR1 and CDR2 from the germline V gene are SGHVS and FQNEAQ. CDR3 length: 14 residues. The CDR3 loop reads CASSLGSHQETQYF. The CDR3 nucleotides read TGTGCCAGCAGCTTAGGGTCTCACCAAGAGACCCAGTACTTC.

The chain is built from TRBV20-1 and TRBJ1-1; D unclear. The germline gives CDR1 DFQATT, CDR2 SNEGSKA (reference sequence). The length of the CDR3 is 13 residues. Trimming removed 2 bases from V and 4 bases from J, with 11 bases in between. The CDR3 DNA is TGCAGTGCTAGAAAAGGCTTGGGCACTGAAGCTTTCTTT. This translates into CSARKGLGTEAFF.

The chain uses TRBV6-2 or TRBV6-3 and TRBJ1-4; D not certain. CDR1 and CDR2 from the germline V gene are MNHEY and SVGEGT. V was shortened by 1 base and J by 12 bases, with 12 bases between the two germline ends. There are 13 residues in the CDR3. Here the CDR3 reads CASSYWETPELFF. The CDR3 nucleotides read TGTGCCAGCAGTTACTGGGAGACTCCAGAACTGTTTTTT.

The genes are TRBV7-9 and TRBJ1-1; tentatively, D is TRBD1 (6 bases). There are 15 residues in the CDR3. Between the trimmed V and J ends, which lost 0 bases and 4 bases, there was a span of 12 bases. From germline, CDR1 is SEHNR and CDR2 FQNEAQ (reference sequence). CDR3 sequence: CASSLANRAGTEAFF. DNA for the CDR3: TGTGCCAGCAGCTTAGCGAACAGGGCGGGCACTGAAGCTTTCTTT.

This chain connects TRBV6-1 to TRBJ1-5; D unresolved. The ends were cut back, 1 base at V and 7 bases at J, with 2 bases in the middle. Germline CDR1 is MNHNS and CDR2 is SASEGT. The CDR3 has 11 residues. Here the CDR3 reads CASSEEQPQHF. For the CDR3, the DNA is TGTGCCAGCAGTGAAGAGCAGCCCCAGCATTTT.

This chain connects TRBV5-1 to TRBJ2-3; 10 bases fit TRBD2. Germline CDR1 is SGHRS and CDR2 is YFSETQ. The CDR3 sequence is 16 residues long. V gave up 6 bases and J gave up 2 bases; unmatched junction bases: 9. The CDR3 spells CASTLGLADLTDTQYF. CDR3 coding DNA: TGCGCCAGCACGCTTGGACTAGCGGACCTCACAGATACGCAGTATTTT.

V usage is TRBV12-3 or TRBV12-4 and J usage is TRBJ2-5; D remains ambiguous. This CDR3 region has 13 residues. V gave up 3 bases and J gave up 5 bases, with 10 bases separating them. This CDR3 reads CASSFSPGETQYF. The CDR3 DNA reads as TGTGCCAGCAGTTTTAGCCCAGGCGAGACCCAGTACTTC.

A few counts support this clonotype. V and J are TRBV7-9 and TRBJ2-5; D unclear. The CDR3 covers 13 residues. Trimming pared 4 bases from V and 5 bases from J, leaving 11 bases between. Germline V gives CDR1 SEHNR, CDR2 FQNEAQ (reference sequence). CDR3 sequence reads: CASSSRGAETQYF. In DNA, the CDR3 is TGTGCCAGCAGCTCACGAGGAGCGGAGACCCAGTACTTC.

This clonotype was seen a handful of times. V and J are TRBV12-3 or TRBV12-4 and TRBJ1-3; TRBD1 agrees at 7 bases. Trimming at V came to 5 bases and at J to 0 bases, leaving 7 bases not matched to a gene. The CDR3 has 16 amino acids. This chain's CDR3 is CASSLNRGLSGNTIYF. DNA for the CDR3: TGTGCCAGCAGTCTGAACAGGGGTCTCTCTGGAAACACCATATATTTT.

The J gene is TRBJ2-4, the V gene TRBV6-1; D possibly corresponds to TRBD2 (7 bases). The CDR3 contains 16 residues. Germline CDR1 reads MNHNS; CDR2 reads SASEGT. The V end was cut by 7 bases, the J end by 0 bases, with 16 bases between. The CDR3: CASTLRGGVAKNIQYF. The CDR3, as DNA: TGTGCCAGCACCCTAAGGGGGGGGGTAGCCAAAAACATTCAGTACTTC.

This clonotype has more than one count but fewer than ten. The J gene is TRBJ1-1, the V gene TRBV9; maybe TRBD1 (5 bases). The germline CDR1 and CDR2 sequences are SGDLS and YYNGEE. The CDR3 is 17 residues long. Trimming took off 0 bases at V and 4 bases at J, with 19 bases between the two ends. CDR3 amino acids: CASSVGPGRVLGTEAFF. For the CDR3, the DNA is TGTGCCAGCAGCGTAGGGCCGGGGCGGGTCCTGGGCACTGAAGCTTTCTTT.

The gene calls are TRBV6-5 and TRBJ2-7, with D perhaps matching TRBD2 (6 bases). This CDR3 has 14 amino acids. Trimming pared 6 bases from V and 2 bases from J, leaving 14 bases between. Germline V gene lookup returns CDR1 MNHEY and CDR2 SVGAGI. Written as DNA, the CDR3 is TGTGCCAGCAGCCCCGGGAGACGGGCCTACGAGCAGTACTTC. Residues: CASSPGRRAYEQYF.

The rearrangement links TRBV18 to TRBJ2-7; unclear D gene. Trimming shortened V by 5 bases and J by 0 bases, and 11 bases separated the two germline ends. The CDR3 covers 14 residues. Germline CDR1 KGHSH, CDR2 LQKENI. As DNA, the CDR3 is TGTGCCAGCTCAACCGGGCCGGTCTCCTACGAGCAGTACTTC. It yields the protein CASSTGPVSYEQYF.

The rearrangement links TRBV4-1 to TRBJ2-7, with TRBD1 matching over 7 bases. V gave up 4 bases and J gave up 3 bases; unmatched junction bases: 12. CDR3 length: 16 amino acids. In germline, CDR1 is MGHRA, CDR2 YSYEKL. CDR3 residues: CASSPTSGTVNYEQYF. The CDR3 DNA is TGCGCCAGCAGCCCAACTTCCGGGACAGTCAACTACGAGCAGTACTTC.